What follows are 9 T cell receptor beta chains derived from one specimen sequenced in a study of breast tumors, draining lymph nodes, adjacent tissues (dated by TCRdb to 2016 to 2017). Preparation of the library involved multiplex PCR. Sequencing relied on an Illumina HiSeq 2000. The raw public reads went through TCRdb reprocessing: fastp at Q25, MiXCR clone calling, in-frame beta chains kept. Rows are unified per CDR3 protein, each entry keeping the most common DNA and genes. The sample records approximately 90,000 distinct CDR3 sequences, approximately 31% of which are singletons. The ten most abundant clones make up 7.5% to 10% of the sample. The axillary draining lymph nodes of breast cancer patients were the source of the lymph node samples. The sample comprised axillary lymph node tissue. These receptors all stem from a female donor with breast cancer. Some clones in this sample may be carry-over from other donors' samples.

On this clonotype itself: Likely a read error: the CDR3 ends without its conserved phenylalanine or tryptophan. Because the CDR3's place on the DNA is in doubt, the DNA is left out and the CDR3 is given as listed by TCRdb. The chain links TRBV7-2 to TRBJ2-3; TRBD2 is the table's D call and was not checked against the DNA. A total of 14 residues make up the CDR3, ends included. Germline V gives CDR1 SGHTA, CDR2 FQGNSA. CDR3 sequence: CASRWTRDTDTRYL.

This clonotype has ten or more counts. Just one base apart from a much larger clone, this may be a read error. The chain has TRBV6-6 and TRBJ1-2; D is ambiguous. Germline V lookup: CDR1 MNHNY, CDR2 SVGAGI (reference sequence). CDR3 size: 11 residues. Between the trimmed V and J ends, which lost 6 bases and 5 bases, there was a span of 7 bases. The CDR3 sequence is CASRPGYGYTF. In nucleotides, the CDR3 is TGTGCCAGCAGGCCCGGTTATGGCTACACCTTC.

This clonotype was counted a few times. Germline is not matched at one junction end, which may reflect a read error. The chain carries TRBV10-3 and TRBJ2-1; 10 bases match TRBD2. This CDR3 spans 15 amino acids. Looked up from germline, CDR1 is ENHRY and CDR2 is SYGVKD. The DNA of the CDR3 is TGTGCCATCAGTGCCGGGACTAGCGCTTACAATGAGCCGTCCTTC. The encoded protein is CAISAGTSAYNEPSF.

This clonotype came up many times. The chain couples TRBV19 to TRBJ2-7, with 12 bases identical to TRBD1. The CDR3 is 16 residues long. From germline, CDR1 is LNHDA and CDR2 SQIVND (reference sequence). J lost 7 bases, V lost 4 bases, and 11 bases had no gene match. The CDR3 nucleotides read TGTGCCAGTAGTAGGACCGGGACAGGGGGCCAGGGTGAGCAGTACTTC. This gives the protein CASSRTGTGGQGEQYF.

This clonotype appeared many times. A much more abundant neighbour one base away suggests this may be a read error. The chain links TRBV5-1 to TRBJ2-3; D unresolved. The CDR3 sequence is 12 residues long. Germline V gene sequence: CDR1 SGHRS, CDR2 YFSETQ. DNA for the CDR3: TGCGCCAGCAGCGGGTCCACAGATACGCACTATTTT. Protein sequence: CASSGSTDTHYF.

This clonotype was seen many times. CDR3 coding DNA: TGTGCCATCAGAGGGAGGGGCACAGATACGCAGTATTTT. Translated: CAIRGRGTDTQYF. This chain links TRBV10-3 with TRBJ2-3, with 7 bases that match TRBD2. This CDR3 is built from 13 residues. J was trimmed by 1 base and V by 6 bases; bases with no gene match: 1. CDR1 is ENHRY, CDR2 SYGVKD, per germline.

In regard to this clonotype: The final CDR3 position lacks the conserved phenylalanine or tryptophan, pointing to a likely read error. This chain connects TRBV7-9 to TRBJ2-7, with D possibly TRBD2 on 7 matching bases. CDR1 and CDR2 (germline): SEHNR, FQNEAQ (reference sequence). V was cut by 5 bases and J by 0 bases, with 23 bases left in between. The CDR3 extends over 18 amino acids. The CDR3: CASSRAGMGGPTSYEQYC. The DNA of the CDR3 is TGTGCCAGCAGCCGAGCCGGCATGGGGGGGCCTACCTCCTACGAGCAGTACTGT.

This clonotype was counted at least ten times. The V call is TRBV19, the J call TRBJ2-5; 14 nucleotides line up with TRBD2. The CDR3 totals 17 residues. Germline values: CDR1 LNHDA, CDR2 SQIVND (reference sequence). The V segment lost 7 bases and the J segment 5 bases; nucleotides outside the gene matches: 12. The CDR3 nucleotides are TGTGCCAGTAACCAGGCGGGACTAGCGGGAGATTCGGAGACCCAGTACTTC. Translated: CASNQAGLAGDSETQYF.

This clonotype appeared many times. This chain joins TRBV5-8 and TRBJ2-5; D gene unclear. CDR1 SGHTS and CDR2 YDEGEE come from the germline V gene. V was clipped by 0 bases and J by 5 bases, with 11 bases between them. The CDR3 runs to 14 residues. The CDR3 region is CASSLGMGAETQYF. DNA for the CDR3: TGTGCCAGCAGCTTGGGGATGGGTGCCGAGACCCAGTACTTC.